This paragraph covers one T cell receptor (beta chain) sequence. Its antigen is unidentified. This specimen comes from a study of chemoradiotherapy in HPV16-positive cancers. General observations from the study: Only two HPV16-positive patients supplied the functional HPV-specificity definition.

The germline V gene has CDR1 MRHNA and CDR2 SNTAGT. This CDR3 comprises 16 residues. Unmatched junction bases numbered 3, after V lost 0 bases and J lost 1 base. Clones were read by immunoSEQ multiplex PCR, and TCRdb kept only the in-frame ones, dropping some. The table has approximately 32,000 clones, roughly 87% seen once. The sample consisted of blood, taken from a patient who underwent chemoradiotherapy. The chain is built from TRBV6-4 and TRBJ2-3; 8 bases are a match to TRBD2. The receptor comes from a human donor with HPV-associated anogenital cancer. The CDR3 DNA reads TGTGCCAGCAGTGACTCGATTAGCGGGGGCACAGATACGCAGTATTTT. Protein: CASSDSISGGTDTQYF.